One and the same sample provided the 32 T cell receptor beta chains below, sequenced in a study of radiation and T cells in renal cell carcinoma (TCRdb year 2020). Interpreted using the paper, the time point label stands for: blood 4 weeks post-SBRT, at nephrectomy. The sample's treatment or condition, from its label and the paper: 15 Gy SBRT to primary tumor, nephrectomy 4 weeks later. Library method: the immunoSEQ multiplex PCR assay. Drawn from immuneACCESS, this table holds only the in-frame rearrangements with V and J called that TCRdb kept. Clones are partly lost; checked studies trace under half to an unresolved V gene and leave the rest unexplained. The sample data list roughly 90,000 clones, and 85% of these were observed just once. Together, the top ten hold under 10% of the sample. The material sequenced was blood, taken from a patient whose treatment included radiotherapy and nephrectomy. Receptor source: a man aged 45 to 65 with renal cell carcinoma.

The chain employs TRBV5-1 and TRBJ2-7, with unresolved D. The germline V gene has CDR1 SGHRS and CDR2 YFSETQ. The length of the CDR3 is 13 residues. V lost 4 bases and J lost 0, with 8 bases in between. The CDR3 DNA follows: TGCGCCAGCAGCAAAGACAACTCCTACGAGCAGTACTTC. Its protein is CASSKDNSYEQYF.

This rearrangement joins TRBV11-1 to TRBJ2-7; 10 nucleotides line up with TRBD2. The V gene end was trimmed by 5 bases and the J gene end by 0 bases; junction bases not matched to a gene: 4. CDR1 and CDR2 (germline): SGHAT, FQDESV (reference sequence). This CDR3 spans 15 amino acids. CDR3 bases: TGTGCCAGCAGCCTCGGACTAGCGGACTCCTACGAGCAGTACTTC. Its protein product is CASSLGLADSYEQYF.

The V and J genes are TRBV7-6 and TRBJ1-4; 10 nucleotides align to TRBD1. Germline V gene lookup returns CDR1 SGHVS and CDR2 FNYEAQ. J lost 8 bases, V lost 5 bases, and 5 bases had no gene match. The CDR3 spans 14 residues. The CDR3 DNA reads TGTGCCAGCAGCCGGGACAGGGGAACAGAAAAACTGTTTTTT. Translating gives CASSRDRGTEKLFF.

The chain is built from TRBV6-1 and TRBJ2-2, with D possibly TRBD1 on 6 matching bases. CDR1 is MNHNS and CDR2 is SASEGT in the germline V gene. Trimming removed 2 bases from V and 7 bases from J, with 14 bases in between. CDR3 length: 15 residues. This chain's CDR3 is CASSEFRTVVGELFF. DNA of the CDR3: TGTGCCAGCAGTGAATTCAGGACAGTTGTCGGGGAGCTGTTTTTT.

The chain recombines TRBV7-2 with TRBJ2-7; D uncertain. Trimming pared 1 base from V and 0 bases from J, leaving 16 bases between. The germline CDR1 and CDR2 sequences are SGHTA and FQGNSA. CDR3 length: 17 amino acids. The CDR3 region is CASSLESGISSSYEQYF. The CDR3 DNA follows: TGTGCCAGCAGCTTAGAATCGGGTATATCCAGCTCCTACGAGCAGTACTTC. The full variable domain, completed using reference TRBV7-2 and TRBJ2-7, is GAGVSQSPSNKVTEKGKDVELRCDPISGHTALYWYRQSLGQGLEFLIYFQGNSAPDKSGLPSDRFSAERTGGSVSTLTIQRTQQEDSAVYLCASSLESGISSSYEQYFGPGTRLTVT.

CDR3: CASSLIILGGPGAGELFF. CDR3 DNA sequence: TGTGCCAGCAGCTTAATTATATTGGGGGGCCCCGGGGCCGGGGAGCTGTTTTTT. This sequence joins TRBV7-9 and TRBJ2-2; either TRBD1 or TRBD2 may supply D (6 bases each). With 2 bases removed from V and 6 bases from J, the gap between germline ends came to 22 bases. CDR1 and CDR2 from the germline V gene are SEHNR and FQNEAQ (reference sequence). The CDR3 totals 18 residues.

The genes are TRBV5-8 and TRBJ2-5; D not resolved. The germline CDR1 and CDR2 sequences are SGHTS and YDEGEE. This CDR3 comprises 14 residues. The V gene lost 0 bases and the J gene lost 0 bases, with 6 bases spanning the gap. CDR3: CASSLAGHQETQYF. In nucleotides, the CDR3 is TGTGCCAGCAGCTTGGCCGGTCACCAAGAGACCCAGTACTTC.

The V and J genes are TRBV2 and TRBJ1-2; 9 bases map to TRBD1. Germline CDR1 is SNHLY and CDR2 is FYNNEI. The CDR3 has 14 residues. Unmatched junction bases numbered 9, after V lost 7 bases and J lost 6 bases. Here the CDR3 reads CASTPVQGANGYTF. The CDR3 DNA follows: TGTGCCAGCACGCCGGTACAGGGGGCGAATGGCTACACCTTC. The variable domain in full, with the rest retrieved from reference TRBV2 and TRBJ1-2, is EPEVTQTPSHQVTQMGQEVILRCVPISNHLYFYWYRQILGQKVEFLVSFYNNEISEKSEIFDDQFSVERPDGSNFTLKIRSTKLEDSAMYFCASTPVQGANGYTFGSGTRLTVV.

This chain links TRBV2 with TRBJ2-3, with TRBD1 matching over 12 bases. Unmatched junction bases numbered 1, after V lost 6 bases and J lost 6 bases. Germline assignment: CDR1 SNHLY and CDR2 FYNNEI. CDR3 length equals 13 residues. CDR3 in amino acids: CASRGTGGDTQYF. The CDR3 DNA follows: TGTGCCAGCAGAGGGACAGGGGGCGATACGCAGTATTTT. Full variable domain (outside the CDR3, taken from reference TRBV2 and TRBJ2-3): EPEVTQTPSHQVTQMGQEVILRCVPISNHLYFYWYRQILGQKVEFLVSFYNNEISEKSEIFDDQFSVERPDGSNFTLKIRSTKLEDSAMYFCASRGTGGDTQYFGPGTRLTVL.

This chain links TRBV7-2 with TRBJ2-5; D unclear. Germline assignment: CDR1 SGHTA and CDR2 FQGNSA. The CDR3 consists of 14 residues. V gave up 2 bases and J gave up 0 bases, with 7 bases separating them. This CDR3 reads CASSLMRNQETQYF. In DNA form, the CDR3 reads TGTGCCAGCAGCTTAATGCGGAACCAAGAGACCCAGTACTTC.

The V call is TRBV27, the J call TRBJ1-6; 9 bases are a match to TRBD1. The J segment lost 10 bases and the V segment lost 5 bases, leaving 12 bases of the junction unmatched. The CDR3 has 16 amino acids. CDR1 and CDR2 (germline): MNHEY, SMNVEV (reference sequence). The DNA of the CDR3 is TGTGCCAGCAGTAAACCGGGGACAGGGATTAGGTCACCCCTCCACTTT. The encoded protein is CASSKPGTGIRSPLHF.

The chain is built from TRBV7-8 and TRBJ1-1; 8 nucleotides line up with TRBD1. Germline V gives CDR1 SGHVS, CDR2 FQNEAQ. This CDR3 has 12 residues. The V segment lost 4 bases and the J segment 11 bases; nucleotides outside the gene matches: 6. The CDR3 loop reads CASSSRGRTAFF. The CDR3, as DNA: TGTGCCAGCAGCTCCAGGGGGCGGACGGCTTTCTTT.

This sequence joins TRBV4-3 and TRBJ2-3, with 14 bases that match TRBD2. J lost 6 bases, V lost 3 bases, and 8 bases had no gene match. This CDR3 is 17 amino acids long. Germline CDR1 reads LGHNA; CDR2 reads YSLEER. CDR3 sequence: CASSQALRLAGGDTQYF. CDR3 DNA sequence: TGCGCCAGCAGCCAGGCTCTCCGACTAGCGGGGGGGGATACGCAGTATTTT.

The chain is built from TRBV4-1 and TRBJ2-7; 14 bases align to TRBD2. V shed 0 bases, J shed 6 bases, and the junction held 10 bases outside the gene matches. Germline V CDR1 and CDR2: MGHRA, YSYEKL. The CDR3 is 18 amino acids. The CDR3 sequence is CASSQDTSLGLAGGEQYF. The CDR3 DNA reads TGCGCCAGCAGCCAAGATACTAGCCTCGGACTAGCGGGAGGCGAGCAGTACTTC.

This chain connects TRBV5-1 to TRBJ2-1, with 11 bases identical to TRBD2. CDR3 size: 14 residues. Unmatched junction bases numbered 11, after V lost 3 bases and J lost 15 bases. CDR1 and CDR2 from the germline V gene are SGHRS and YFSETQ. CDR3 sequence (DNA): TGCGCCAGCAGCTCCGGAGGCGCTAGCGGGAGGCTGTTCTTC. Its translation: CASSSGGASGRLFF.

The chain links TRBV27 to TRBJ2-2; the D is unclear. With 2 bases removed from V and 8 bases from J, the gap between germline ends came to 15 bases. The CDR3 is made up of 15 amino acids. CDR1 MNHEY and CDR2 SMNVEV come from the germline V gene (reference sequence). The CDR3 nucleotides are TGTGCCAGCAGTTTAGGACCCACTGTTAGTGGGGAGCTGTTTTTT. Amino acid sequence: CASSLGPTVSGELFF.

This chain joins TRBV28 and TRBJ2-7, with unresolved D. The ends were cut back, 3 bases at V and 1 base at J, with 7 bases in the middle. CDR1 is MDHEN, CDR2 SYDVKM, per germline. The CDR3 contains 13 residues. The CDR3 sequence is CASSFAKSYEQYF. The CDR3 DNA follows: TGTGCCAGCAGTTTTGCAAAATCCTACGAGCAGTACTTC.

The chain recombines TRBV5-5 with TRBJ1-2; perhaps TRBD1 as D (5 bases). Trimming left V 2 bases short and J 3 bases short, with 11 bases between. The CDR3 length is 14 residues. Germline CDR1 and CDR2: SGHKS and YYEKEE (reference sequence). The CDR3 loop is CASSFPDSYYGYTF. The CDR3 region has the DNA TGTGCCAGCAGCTTCCCCGACAGCTACTATGGCTACACCTTC.

J is TRBJ2-7 and V is TRBV6-1, with 11 positions matching TRBD2. Germline V gene lookup returns CDR1 MNHNS and CDR2 SASEGT. Germline trimming cut 5 bases from V and 1 base from J; bases unmatched to any gene: 1. There are 14 residues in the CDR3. CDR3 protein: CASSLAGGSYEQYF. CDR3 bases: TGTGCCAGCAGTCTAGCGGGAGGATCCTACGAGCAGTACTTC.

This chain uses TRBV9 with TRBJ2-3, with TRBD2 as a possible D gene (5 bases). The CDR3 is made up of 14 amino acids. V lost 1 base and J lost 6, with 12 bases in between. Germline CDR1 is SGDLS and CDR2 is YYNGEE. This CDR3 is CASSVTGSGDTQYF. The DNA of the CDR3 is TGTGCCAGCAGCGTAACGGGGTCCGGCGATACGCAGTATTTT.

The chain links TRBV5-1 to TRBJ1-1; the match to TRBD1 covers 8 bases. Looked up from germline, CDR1 is SGHRS and CDR2 is YFSETQ. The CDR3 spans 14 residues. J lost 5 bases, V lost 0 bases, and 3 bases had no gene match. The CDR3 reads CASSLGQGRTEAFF. CDR3 nucleotide sequence: TGCGCCAGCAGCTTGGGACAGGGGAGAACTGAAGCTTTCTTT.

The rearrangement links TRBV7-9 to TRBJ2-7, with TRBD1 matching over 7 bases. V shed 1 base, J shed 0 bases, and the junction held 9 bases outside the gene matches. The CDR3 sequence is 17 residues long. Germline lookup yields CDR1 SEHNR and CDR2 FQNEAQ (reference sequence). Written as DNA, the CDR3 is TGTGCCAGCAGCTTAGGGAACAGGGGCGCTAGCTCCTACGAGCAGTACTTC. Protein: CASSLGNRGASSYEQYF.

The J gene is TRBJ2-1, the V gene TRBV5-4; 10 bases map to TRBD1. The CDR3 loop spans 16 amino acids. V shed 1 base, J shed 6 bases, and the junction held 7 bases outside the gene matches. Germline lookup yields CDR1 SGHNT and CDR2 YYREEE (reference sequence). The CDR3 loop is CASSLTGQGDINEQFF. In nucleotides, the CDR3 is TGTGCCAGCAGCTTGACCGGACAGGGGGACATCAATGAGCAGTTCTTC.

This clone has a handful of counts. The chain employs TRBV6-6 and TRBJ2-4; D possibly corresponds to TRBD1 (5 bases). V lost 5 bases to trimming and J lost 0 bases, with 11 bases between them. CDR1 and CDR2 (germline): MNHNY, SVGAGI (reference sequence). This CDR3 has 15 amino acids. As DNA, the CDR3 is TGTGCCAGCAGTCTACAGGCTTTAGCCAAAAACATTCAGTACTTC. This translates into CASSLQALAKNIQYF.

V and J are TRBV9 and TRBJ1-2; D unclear. Trimming shortened V by 0 bases and J by 2 bases, and 8 bases separated the two germline ends. The germline gives CDR1 SGDLS, CDR2 YYNGEE. The CDR3 loop spans 14 amino acids. As DNA, the CDR3 is TGTGCCAGCAGCGTAGTTGGTCAGAACTATGGCTACACCTTC. This codes for CASSVVGQNYGYTF.

This clone was observed many times. Other DNA sequences from this sample encode an identical CDR3 as well. V is TRBV7-6 and J is TRBJ1-1; D is unresolved. CDR3 length: 13 amino acids. Germline values: CDR1 SGHVS, CDR2 FNYEAQ. V was cut by 1 base and J by 5 bases, with 8 bases left in between. The CDR3 is CASSLERLTEAFF. The CDR3 DNA follows: TGTGCCAGCAGCTTAGAGCGTCTTACTGAAGCTTTCTTT.

The chain is built from TRBV30 and TRBJ2-5; 13 bases fit TRBD2. This CDR3 is 18 amino acids long. J was trimmed by 4 bases and V by 5 bases; bases with no gene match: 16. Germline assignment: CDR1 GTSNPN and CDR2 SVGIG (reference sequence). As DNA, the CDR3 is TGTGCCTGGGCCGCCGGGACTAGCGGGACTTCTCTGGTAGAGACCCAGTACTTC. Translating it yields CAWAAGTSGTSLVETQYF.

The chain joins TRBV5-1 to TRBJ2-3, with D possibly being TRBD2 (6 bases). Germline V gives CDR1 SGHRS, CDR2 YFSETQ. V lost 0 bases and J lost 0, with 8 bases in between. The CDR3 is 15 amino acids. In nucleotides, the CDR3 is TGCGCCAGCAGCTTGGCAGGGACTAGCACAGATACGCAGTATTTT. Protein sequence: CASSLAGTSTDTQYF.

The chain has TRBV2 and TRBJ2-3; D gene unclear. The CDR3 has 12 residues. The germline V and J ends were trimmed by 7 bases and 0 bases, with 5 bases remaining between them. CDR1 and CDR2 from the germline V gene are SNHLY and FYNNEI. In DNA form, the CDR3 reads TGTGCCAGCATCTCTAGCACAGATACGCAGTATTTT. Its protein product is CASISSTDTQYF.

This rearrangement joins TRBV5-1 to TRBJ1-2, with D tentatively TRBD1 (5 bases). There are 16 residues in the CDR3. Trimming removed 4 bases from V and 7 bases from J, with 23 bases in between. Germline values: CDR1 SGHRS, CDR2 YFSETQ. The CDR3 region has the DNA TGCGCCAGCAGCATGGCGGGGGGGTCGACCTCTGTTGGCTACACCTTC. Its translation: CASSMAGGSTSVGYTF.

The chain recombines TRBV18 with TRBJ2-7; 11 nucleotides agree with TRBD2. V was clipped by 4 bases and J by 5 bases; unmatched bases: 4. The CDR3 extends over 14 amino acids. Germline V gene lookup returns CDR1 KGHSH and CDR2 LQKENI. The DNA for the CDR3 is TGTGCCAGCTCACAACTAGCGGGAGTCCACGAGCAGTACTTC. Its protein is CASSQLAGVHEQYF.

This sequence joins TRBV5-6 and TRBJ1-2, with TRBD1 matching over 11 bases. The CDR3 extends over 14 amino acids. V lost 3 bases to trimming and J lost 5 bases; unmatched junction nucleotides: 3. The germline V gene has CDR1 SGHDT and CDR2 YYEEEE. The CDR3 spells CASSWTGGKYGYTF. CDR3 DNA sequence: TGTGCCAGCAGCTGGACAGGGGGCAAATATGGCTACACCTTC. The full variable domain, with the rest looked up from reference TRBV5-6 and TRBJ1-2, is DAGVTQSPTHLIKTRGQQVTLRCSPKSGHDTVSWYQQALGQGPQFIFQYYEEEERQRGNFPDRFSGHQFPNYSSELNVNALLLGDSALYLCASSWTGGKYGYTFGSGTRLTVV.